Listed below are T cell receptor beta chains from one sample, sequenced in a study of T cell repertoires in cytomegalovirus infection. Their antigens are not known. TCRdb reprocessed the reads via MiXCR and lists one record per CDR3 protein. The data contain about 220,000 distinct CDR3 sequences, approximately 38% of them singletons. Sample: CD8+ T cells from cultured PBMCs, taken from culture after CMV antigen stimulation. The source is a human donor in good health (CMV status not recorded). Some clones in this sample may be carry-over from other donors' samples. Each CDR3 is given with its conserved first and last residue. The D gene is left open where the match is weak. The size of a clone is reported for some rows only, either as once, few or many, or as a class for expanded clones.

d_gene: TRBD2; j_gene: TRBJ2-1; abundance: -; v_gene: TRBV12-3/TRBV12-4; CDR3nt: TGTGCCAGCAGTTTACTGGGACTAGCGGGTTACAATGAGCAGTTCTTC; CDR3aa: CASSLLGLAGYNEQFF
d_gene: TRBD2; j_gene: TRBJ2-3; abundance: -; v_gene: TRBV24-1; CDR3nt: TGTGCCACCAGTGCCAGAATTGGGACTAGCGGCGGGGATACGCAGTATTTT; CDR3aa: CATSARIGTSGGDTQYF
d_gene: -; j_gene: TRBJ2-7; abundance: many; v_gene: TRBV28; CDR3nt: TGTGCCACCCTCGACAGGAGCTCCTACGAGCAGTACTTC; CDR3aa: CATLDRSSYEQYF
d_gene: -; j_gene: TRBJ1-2; abundance: -; v_gene: TRBV27; CDR3nt: TGTGCCAGCAGTTCAACCCCGGGCACCTACTATGGCTACACCTTC; CDR3aa: CASSSTPGTYYGYTF
d_gene: TRBD2; j_gene: TRBJ2-3; abundance: -; v_gene: TRBV11-2; CDR3nt: TGTGCCAGCAGCTTAAAAAAGGGACTAGCGGTCTTCACAGATACGCAGTATTTT; CDR3aa: CASSLKKGLAVFTDTQYF
d_gene: TRBD2; j_gene: TRBJ2-1; abundance: few; v_gene: TRBV7-9; CDR3nt: TGTGCCAGCAGCCCTGGACTAGCGGGAGGGAGCTCCTACAATGAGCAGTTCTTC; CDR3aa: CASSPGLAGGSSYNEQFF
d_gene: -; j_gene: TRBJ2-1; abundance: -; v_gene: TRBV6-1; CDR3nt: TGTGCCAGCAGTTCAAGGGGGGCAAACAATGAGCAGTTCTTC; CDR3aa: CASSSRGANNEQFF
d_gene: TRBD1; j_gene: TRBJ2-4; abundance: -; v_gene: TRBV12-3/TRBV12-4; CDR3nt: TGTGCCAGCAGTTTCTCTTGGGACAGAGATATAGCCAAAAACATTCAGTACTTC; CDR3aa: CASSFSWDRDIAKNIQYF
d_gene: TRBD2; j_gene: TRBJ2-1; abundance: many; v_gene: TRBV7-2; CDR3nt: TGTGCCAGCAGACTCCCGGGACTAGGATTGTTGGGGCGGTACAATGAGCAGTTCTTC; CDR3aa: CASRLPGLGLLGRYNEQFF
d_gene: TRBD1; j_gene: TRBJ2-4; abundance: -; v_gene: TRBV7-9; CDR3nt: TGTGCCAGCAGCCCCCCCGGGACAGAGAAAAACATTCAGTACTTC; CDR3aa: CASSPPGTEKNIQYF
d_gene: TRBD2; j_gene: TRBJ2-7; abundance: once; v_gene: TRBV12-3/TRBV12-4; CDR3nt: TGTGCCAGCAGTTTAAACCTAGCGGGGGCCGGCTACGAGCAGTACTTC; CDR3aa: CASSLNLAGAGYEQYF
d_gene: -; j_gene: TRBJ1-5; abundance: -; v_gene: TRBV19; CDR3nt: TGTGCCAGTAGTCTCCTCGGCAATCAGCCCCAGCATTTT; CDR3aa: CASSLLGNQPQHF
d_gene: TRBD2; j_gene: TRBJ2-3; abundance: many; v_gene: TRBV7-6; CDR3nt: TGTGCCAGCACCCCGGACGGGGAGGGCCTCACAGATACGCAGTATTTT; CDR3aa: CASTPDGEGLTDTQYF
d_gene: -; j_gene: TRBJ2-2; abundance: few; v_gene: TRBV12-3/TRBV12-4; CDR3nt: TGTGCCAGCAGTTTATATCAACAAGGCGACGGGGAGCTGTTTTTT; CDR3aa: CASSLYQQGDGELFF
d_gene: TRBD1; j_gene: TRBJ2-7; abundance: -; v_gene: TRBV7-2; CDR3nt: TGTGCCAGCAGCTTTTGGACAGGGCCCTACGAGCAGTACTTC; CDR3aa: CASSFWTGPYEQYF
d_gene: -; j_gene: TRBJ2-1; abundance: few; v_gene: TRBV2; CDR3nt: TGTGCCAGGGACTTAACGAATGAGCAGTTCTTC; CDR3aa: CARDLTNEQFF
d_gene: TRBD2; j_gene: TRBJ2-7; abundance: -; v_gene: TRBV20-1; CDR3nt: TGCAGTGCTAGAGATTTTTTACTAGCGGAGTCCAACGAGCAGTACTTC; CDR3aa: CSARDFLLAESNEQYF
d_gene: -; j_gene: TRBJ2-1; abundance: -; v_gene: TRBV24-1; CDR3nt: TGTGCCACCAGTGGAAAAAGTCCCTACAATGAGCAGTTCTTC; CDR3aa: CATSGKSPYNEQFF
d_gene: -; j_gene: TRBJ1-2; abundance: -; v_gene: TRBV28; CDR3nt: TGTGCCAGCAGTTTAGGGGGGGCCTATGGCTACACCTTC; CDR3aa: CASSLGGAYGYTF
d_gene: TRBD2; j_gene: TRBJ2-7; abundance: -; v_gene: TRBV11-3; CDR3nt: TGTGCCAGCAGTTTTCCCGGGGGGGAGCAGTACTTC; CDR3aa: CASSFPGGEQYF
d_gene: TRBD1; j_gene: TRBJ1-2; abundance: -; v_gene: TRBV7-6; CDR3nt: TGTGCCAGCAGTAAAGGGCAGGGGGAGTACTATGGCTACACCTTC; CDR3aa: CASSKGQGEYYGYTF
d_gene: -; j_gene: TRBJ2-2; abundance: many; v_gene: TRBV7-2; CDR3nt: TGTGCCAGCAGCTGGGACCCCTGGACGGACACCGGGGAGCTGTTTTTT; CDR3aa: CASSWDPWTDTGELFF
d_gene: -; j_gene: TRBJ1-6; abundance: -; v_gene: TRBV13; CDR3nt: TGTGCCAGCAGCTTAAGTACGGGGCCCTATAATTCACCCCTCCACTTT; CDR3aa: CASSLSTGPYNSPLHF
d_gene: TRBD2; j_gene: TRBJ2-1; abundance: -; v_gene: TRBV24-1; CDR3nt: TGTGCCACCAGTTATAGCGGGAGGAGTAATGAGCAGTTCTTC; CDR3aa: CATSYSGRSNEQFF
d_gene: -; j_gene: TRBJ2-6; abundance: many; v_gene: TRBV2; CDR3nt: TGTGCCAGCAGTGAAATTGGATTCTCTGGGGCCAACGTCCTGACTTTC; CDR3aa: CASSEIGFSGANVLTF
d_gene: -; j_gene: TRBJ2-5; abundance: -; v_gene: TRBV20-1; CDR3nt: TGCAGTGCTCCCGGGACTGATCAAGAGACCCAGTACTTC; CDR3aa: CSAPGTDQETQYF
d_gene: -; j_gene: TRBJ2-3; abundance: few; v_gene: TRBV7-2; CDR3nt: TGTGCCAGCAGCTTACGGCGGGGAGATAAGTATTTT; CDR3aa: CASSLRRGDKYF
d_gene: TRBD2; j_gene: TRBJ2-7; abundance: few; v_gene: TRBV27; CDR3nt: TGTGCCAGCAGTTTATCCCCAGCGGGGGACGAGCAGTACTTC; CDR3aa: CASSLSPAGDEQYF
d_gene: TRBD2; j_gene: TRBJ2-1; abundance: -; v_gene: TRBV7-3; CDR3nt: TGTGCCAGCAGTACCGGGACTAGCGGGTGGTACAATGAGCAGTTCTTC; CDR3aa: CASSTGTSGWYNEQFF
d_gene: -; j_gene: TRBJ2-1; abundance: -; v_gene: TRBV27; CDR3nt: TGTGCCAGCAGTCTGGACGGATTGAGCTCCTACAATGAGCAGTTCTTC; CDR3aa: CASSLDGLSSYNEQFF
d_gene: -; j_gene: TRBJ2-3; abundance: -; v_gene: TRBV7-9; CDR3nt: TGTGCCAGCAGCTTAGAGCTGGACCTGAGGTTTCGCACAGATACGCAGTATTTT; CDR3aa: CASSLELDLRFRTDTQYF
d_gene: TRBD1; j_gene: TRBJ1-2; abundance: -; v_gene: TRBV5-5; CDR3nt: TGTGCCAGCAGCCCGGACAGGGGGGTCTATGGCTACACCTTC; CDR3aa: CASSPDRGVYGYTF
d_gene: -; j_gene: TRBJ2-3; abundance: once; v_gene: TRBV20-1; CDR3nt: TGCAGTGCTGTCTCAGATACGCAGTATTTT; CDR3aa: CSAVSDTQYF
d_gene: -; j_gene: TRBJ2-1; abundance: few; v_gene: TRBV7-2; CDR3nt: TGTGCCAGCAGCTTAGTCGTCAATGAGCAGTTCTTC; CDR3aa: CASSLVVNEQFF
d_gene: -; j_gene: TRBJ1-6; abundance: once; v_gene: TRBV2; CDR3nt: TGTGCCAGCAGCGATGGGACACCGAGCTCCTATAATTCACCCCTCCACTTT; CDR3aa: CASSDGTPSSYNSPLHF